One sample yielded the 9 T cell receptor beta chains listed below, sequenced in a study of T cell responses to AZD1222 COVID-19 vaccine. Clones were sequenced by immunoSEQ multiplex PCR, and TCRdb holds only the in-frame ones, with some missing. This sample has more than 110,000 clones, with less than 95% found just once. The starting material was peripheral blood, obtained on day 0 of AZD1222 vaccination. Source of these receptors: an adult in good health.

The V gene is TRBV10-3, the J gene TRBJ2-2; D is perhaps TRBD1 (6 bases). V lost 5 bases, J lost 1 base, and 11 bases lay in between. The CDR3 spans 15 residues. Germline CDR1 and CDR2: ENHRY and SYGVKD. The CDR3 nucleotides read TGTGCCATCAGTCCGGGACACCAGAACACCGGGGAGCTGTTTTTT. It yields the protein CAISPGHQNTGELFF.

V gene TRBV5-8 combines with J gene TRBJ1-5; 9 nucleotides match TRBD1. Trimming at V came to 0 bases and at J to 7 bases, leaving 8 bases not matched to a gene. The V gene's germline CDR1 is SGHTS and CDR2 YDEGEE. This CDR3 spans 16 amino acids. The CDR3 DNA sequence: TGTGCCAGCAGCTTGGGCGGGACAGGGAATCGCCAGCCCCAGCATTTT. Translated: CASSLGGTGNRQPQHF. The whole variable domain, remainder taken from reference TRBV5-8 and TRBJ1-5, is EAGVTQSPTHLIKTRGQQATLRCSPISGHTSVYWYQQALGLGLQFLLWYDEGEERNRGNFPPRFSGRQFPNYSSELNVNALELEDSALYLCASSLGGTGNRQPQHFGDGTRLSIL.

This chain uses TRBV12-3 or TRBV12-4 with TRBJ2-7; D gene uncertain. The CDR3 consists of 13 residues. The germline V and J ends were trimmed by 3 bases and 0 bases, with 6 bases remaining between them. DNA for the CDR3: TGTGCCAGCAGTTTTGAAACCTCCTACGAGCAGTACTTC. This gives the protein CASSFETSYEQYF.

This chain uses TRBV7-9 with TRBJ2-5, with no clear D. Trimming took off 5 bases at V and 5 bases at J, with 3 bases between the two ends. This CDR3 comprises 10 residues. Germline V CDR1 and CDR2: SEHNR, FQNEAQ (reference sequence). The DNA for the CDR3 is TGTGCCAGCAGCGGTGAGACCCAGTACTTC. Residues: CASSGETQYF.

The V gene is TRBV6-4, the J gene TRBJ1-2; TRBD1 matches at 7 bases. The CDR3 contains 14 residues. Per germline, CDR1 MRHNA and CDR2 SNTAGT. J gave up 2 bases and V 6 bases, and 6 bases lay outside the gene matches. The CDR3 nucleotides are TGTGCCAGCAGAGGACAGGACCTCAACTATGGCTACACCTTC. Its translation is CASRGQDLNYGYTF.

The J gene is TRBJ2-3, the V gene TRBV24-1; 9 bases line up with TRBD1. The germline V gene encodes CDR1 KGHDR and CDR2 SFDVKD. This CDR3 is 16 amino acids long. The J segment lost 0 bases and the V segment lost 4 bases, leaving 4 bases of the junction unmatched. The CDR3 DNA follows: TGTGCCACCAGTGAGTGGACAGGGGCTAGCACAGATACGCAGTATTTT. Translating it yields CATSEWTGASTDTQYF.

V gene TRBV27 combines with J gene TRBJ1-1; 7 bases are a match to TRBD1. Per the germline V gene, CDR1 is MNHEY and CDR2 is SMNVEV (reference sequence). Losses at the gene ends were 3 bases for V and 4 bases for J; bases not matched to a gene: 2. CDR3 size: 13 residues. CDR3 sequence reads: CASSFRGTTEAFF. In DNA form, the CDR3 reads TGTGCCAGCAGTTTCAGGGGGACCACTGAAGCTTTCTTT.

In its sample, this clone was seen a few times. The chain couples TRBV7-2 to TRBJ2-7; TRBD2 matches 8 bases. The CDR3 loop spans 17 amino acids. Trimming removed 5 bases from V and 3 bases from J; junction bases left unmatched: 15. The germline V gene encodes CDR1 SGHTA and CDR2 FQGNSA. CDR3 coding DNA: TGTGCCAGCAGCCTTCCAGGAGGTAGCGGGAAATACTACGAGCAGTACTTC. Translating it yields CASSLPGGSGKYYEQYF.

The chain has TRBV5-1 and TRBJ1-1, with D hard to call. The V end lost 5 bases, the J end lost 1 base, and 9 bases lay between the germline ends. The CDR3 has 13 amino acids. Per the germline V gene, CDR1 is SGHRS and CDR2 is YFSETQ. CDR3 sequence reads: CASRRAPNTEAFF. The CDR3, as DNA: TGCGCCAGCAGGCGGGCTCCGAACACTGAAGCTTTCTTT.